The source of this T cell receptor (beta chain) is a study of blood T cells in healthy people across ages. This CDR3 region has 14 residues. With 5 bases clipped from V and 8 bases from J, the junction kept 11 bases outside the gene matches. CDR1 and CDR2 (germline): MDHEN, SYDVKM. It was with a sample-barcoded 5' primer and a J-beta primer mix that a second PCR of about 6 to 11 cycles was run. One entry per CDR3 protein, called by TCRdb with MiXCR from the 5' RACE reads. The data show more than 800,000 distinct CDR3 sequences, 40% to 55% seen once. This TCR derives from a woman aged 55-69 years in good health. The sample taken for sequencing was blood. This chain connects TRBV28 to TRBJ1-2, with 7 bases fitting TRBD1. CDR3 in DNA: TGTGCCAGCAGTATGACAGGGTTTCGAGACGGCTACACCTTC. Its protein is CASSMTGFRDGYTF.